The clone carrying this T cell receptor (beta chain) came up once. Its specificity is not known. The data belong to a study of shared clonotypes between healthy human individuals. Study findings and constraints: Sample collection involved blood only; tissue repertoires are likely different.

Germline loops: CDR1 MDHEN, CDR2 SYDVKM. CDR3 length: 13 residues. The V gene end was trimmed by 4 bases and the J gene end by 6 bases; junction bases not matched to a gene: 5. Template amounts of approximately 300 ng DNA, tens of thousands of T cell genomes, were employed in unsorted PBMC replicate PCRs. Sequenced by immunoSEQ multiplex PCR; TCRdb stores in-frame clones only, minus some. The sample lists 450,000 to 500,000 clones, over 65% occurring once. The sample was PBMCs. The TCR was taken from a woman in her 40s in good health. Some clones in this sample may be carry-over from other donors' samples. V usage is TRBV28 and J usage is TRBJ1-1, with 7 nucleotides matching TRBD1. CDR3 bases: TGTGCCAGCAGTTCCCCAGGGGGGGCTGAAGCTTTCTTT. Residues: CASSSPGGAEAFF.